One and the same sample provided the 24 T cell receptor beta chains below, sequenced in a study of T cell changes during pregnancy in multiple sclerosis. Profiling relied on immunoSEQ multiplex PCR, and the TCRdb table lists in-frame clones only, not all of them. This table has about 77,000 clones, about 93% appearing once. Here the sequenced sample was peripheral blood, taken after pregnancy. These receptors were obtained from a female donor in good health, enrolled as a control in a pregnancy study.

The CDR3 DNA reads TGTGCCACCAGCAGACTAAGGGGGAGAACTAATGAAAAACTGTTTTTT. Amino acids: CATSRLRGRTNEKLFF. The V and J genes are TRBV15 and TRBJ1-4, with a weak D call TRBD1 (6 bases). The germline V and J ends were trimmed by 2 bases and 1 base, with 11 bases remaining between them. Germline V CDR1 and CDR2: LNHNV, YYDKDF (reference sequence). The CDR3 runs to 16 residues.

This sequence joins TRBV19 and TRBJ2-5; no clear D gene. The CDR3 runs to 13 residues. V shed 6 bases and J shed 5 bases, with 13 bases lying between them. Germline-derived CDR1 and CDR2 are LNHDA and SQIVND (reference sequence). As DNA, the CDR3 is TGTGCCAGTAGACCCCACTTCGCGGAGACCCAGTACTTC. Its protein is CASRPHFAETQYF.

The V and J genes are TRBV18 and TRBJ2-5; 8 positions match TRBD1. Germline V gene sequence: CDR1 KGHSH, CDR2 LQKENI. V lost 5 bases to trimming and J lost 5 bases; unmatched junction nucleotides: 10. This CDR3 contains 15 residues. The CDR3 region has the DNA TGTGCCAGCTCAGCCGGGACAGGTGGATGGGAGACCCAGTACTTC. This encodes CASSAGTGGWETQYF.

This chain links TRBV10-3 with TRBJ1-5; TRBD1 is a possible D gene (5 bases). Per the germline V gene, CDR1 is ENHRY and CDR2 is SYGVKD. Trimming took 9 bases from V and 5 from J, leaving 14 bases between them. This CDR3 is 13 amino acids long. The DNA for the CDR3 is TGTGCCATTGGACAACAGAAGGATCAGCCCCAGCATTTT. Protein sequence: CAIGQQKDQPQHF.

This chain connects TRBV10-3 to TRBJ2-2; D might be TRBD2 (7 bases). This CDR3 comprises 17 residues. The V gene lost 3 bases and the J gene lost 2 bases, with 16 bases spanning the gap. CDR1 and CDR2 from the germline V gene are ENHRY and SYGVKD. The CDR3 DNA reads as TGTGCCATCAGTGATTCGGGGGGCGCGGGAAACACCGGGGAGCTGTTTTTT. Encoded protein: CAISDSGGAGNTGELFF.

This clone was recorded only once. For the CDR3, the DNA is TGTGCCAGCAGTTACGGGAAGTACAGGGGTGAAAAACTGTTTTTT. It is translated as CASSYGKYRGEKLFF. The chain recombines TRBV6-5 with TRBJ1-4, with 7 bases lining up with TRBD1. V trimming: 2 bases; J trimming: 7 bases; junction bases outside the gene matches: 7. This CDR3 has 15 amino acids. Germline V gives CDR1 MNHEY, CDR2 SVGAGI.

V is TRBV25-1 and J is TRBJ1-1; D is undetermined. This CDR3 comprises 14 residues. Germline V lookup: CDR1 MGHDK, CDR2 SYGVNS. Trimming removed 5 bases at V and 7 bases at J, with 17 bases between. In DNA form, the CDR3 reads TGTGCCAGCAGTACCTCACGCCAGGATGGTGAAGCTTTCTTT. Translation: CASSTSRQDGEAFF. The whole variable domain, filled in from reference TRBV25-1 and TRBJ1-1, reads EADIYQTPRYLVIGTGKKITLECSQTMGHDKMYWYQQDPGMELHLIHYSYGVNSTEKGDLSSESTVSRIRTEHFPLTLESARPSHTSQYLCASSTSRQDGEAFFGQGTRLTVV.

The chain joins TRBV19 to TRBJ1-1; no firm D call. Germline V gene lookup returns CDR1 LNHDA and CDR2 SQIVND (reference sequence). Trimming took 3 bases from V and 1 from J, leaving 6 bases between them. The CDR3 covers 13 residues. The chain's CDR3 is CASSIWQNTEAFF. CDR3 sequence (DNA): TGTGCCAGTAGTATTTGGCAGAACACTGAAGCTTTCTTT.

The rearrangement links TRBV5-1 to TRBJ2-3; weak D call: TRBD2 (6 bases). With 2 bases removed from V and 5 bases from J, the gap between germline ends came to 9 bases. The CDR3 extends over 13 amino acids. Germline CDR1 and CDR2: SGHRS and YFSETQ. This CDR3 reads CASSFPGEDTQYF. For the CDR3, the DNA is TGCGCCAGCAGCTTTCCGGGGGAAGATACGCAGTATTTT.

V is TRBV19 and J is TRBJ2-7, with TRBD2 identical over 11 bases. From germline, CDR1 is LNHDA and CDR2 SQIVND (reference sequence). This CDR3 has 14 residues. J gave up 3 bases and V 4 bases, and 2 bases lay outside the gene matches. Written as DNA, the CDR3 is TGTGCCAGTAGTACGACTAGCGGGAACTACGAGCAGTACTTC. It codes for CASSTTSGNYEQYF. Filled out from reference TRBV19 and TRBJ2-7, the complete variable domain reads DGGITQSPKYLFRKEGQNVTLSCEQNLNHDAMYWYRQDPGQGLRLIYYSQIVNDFQKGDIAEGYSVSREKKESFPLTVTSAQKNPTAFYLCASSTTSGNYEQYFGPGTRLTVT.

This rearrangement joins TRBV6-5 to TRBJ2-7; 9 bases map to TRBD2. CDR1 is MNHEY and CDR2 is SVGAGI in the germline V gene. J lost 6 bases, V lost 5 bases, and 8 bases had no gene match. The CDR3 is 14 residues long. The CDR3 reads CASSVAGGPFEQYF. In DNA form, the CDR3 reads TGTGCCAGCAGTGTGGCGGGGGGGCCTTTCGAGCAGTACTTC.

The genes are TRBV30 and TRBJ1-1; the match to TRBD1 covers 8 bases. The germline V gene encodes CDR1 GTSNPN and CDR2 SVGIG (reference sequence). V lost 4 bases and J lost 5; bases outside the gene matches: 12. The CDR3 spans 15 residues. This CDR3 is CAWKHPDREITEAFF. In DNA form, the CDR3 reads TGTGCCTGGAAACACCCGGACAGGGAGATTACTGAAGCTTTCTTT.

This clone was counted a single time. V is TRBV23-1 and J is TRBJ1-5; 7 bases are a match to TRBD1. TRBV23-1 is an ORF, with its function uncertain. The J segment lost 1 base and the V segment lost 7 bases, leaving 25 bases of the junction unmatched. CDR3 length: 21 residues. CDR3 sequence: CASIPRGSGVGSDQSNQPQHF. The CDR3 DNA reads as TGCGCCAGCATCCCCAGGGGGTCCGGGGTGGGATCCGATCAGAGCAATCAGCCCCAGCATTTT.

V usage is TRBV7-2 and J usage is TRBJ2-7; D is unclear. The CDR3 extends over 12 amino acids. Germline V gene sequence: CDR1 SGHTA, CDR2 FQGNSA. With 5 bases removed from V and 6 bases from J, the gap between germline ends came to 11 bases. The DNA of the CDR3 is TGTGCCAGCAGCATGGGCCCAGTCGAGCAGTACTTC. It specifies CASSMGPVEQYF.

The gene calls are TRBV5-4 and TRBJ1-2, with D tentatively TRBD1 (6 bases). With 1 base removed from V and 6 bases from J, the gap between germline ends came to 13 bases. CDR1 is SGHNT and CDR2 is YYREEE in the germline V gene (reference sequence). This CDR3 has 14 amino acids. CDR3 amino acids: CASSLTDGQNGYTF. For the CDR3, the DNA is TGTGCCAGCAGCTTGACAGACGGACAGAATGGCTACACCTTC.

This clone appeared once. V and J are TRBV30 and TRBJ2-2, with 8 bases identical to TRBD1. Germline V gene sequence: CDR1 GTSNPN, CDR2 SVGIG (reference sequence). The CDR3 consists of 15 residues. J gave up 2 bases and V 3 bases, and 5 bases lay outside the gene matches. In DNA, the CDR3 is TGTGCCTGGAGGTCCGGGACAGGTAACACCGGGGAGCTGTTTTTT. It yields the protein CAWRSGTGNTGELFF.

This chain joins TRBV5-6 and TRBJ1-5; D ambiguous. Germline assignment: CDR1 SGHDT and CDR2 YYEEEE. V gave up 1 base and J gave up 5 bases, with 4 bases separating them. The CDR3 is 12 residues long. CDR3 sequence: CASSLLDQPQHF. CDR3 coding DNA: TGTGCCAGCAGCTTGTTAGATCAGCCCCAGCATTTT.

The chain combines TRBV7-2 with TRBJ2-7; D perhaps matches TRBD2 (6 bases). V was shortened by 1 base and J by 7 bases, with 17 bases between the two germline ends. Per germline, CDR1 SGHTA and CDR2 FQGNSA. The CDR3 loop spans 15 amino acids. CDR3 sequence reads: CASSLVGRPGREQYF. As DNA, the CDR3 is TGTGCCAGCAGCTTAGTTGGGAGGCCTGGGAGGGAGCAGTACTTC.

The J gene is TRBJ2-1, the V gene TRBV5-4, with 12 bases fitting TRBD2. Unmatched junction bases numbered 7, after V lost 1 base and J lost 8 bases. The CDR3 has 16 amino acids. Per germline, CDR1 SGHNT and CDR2 YYREEE (reference sequence). CDR3 in amino acids: CASSLTTSGRGDEQFF. The CDR3 DNA reads TGTGCCAGCAGCTTGACGACTAGCGGGAGAGGGGATGAGCAGTTCTTC.

The genes are TRBV7-3 and TRBJ2-1; a possible D gene is TRBD2 (6 bases). Germline V gene data show CDR1 as SGHTA and CDR2 as FQGTGA. The CDR3 has 16 residues. V was trimmed by 4 bases and J by 3 bases, leaving 16 bases between them. The CDR3 loop reads CASSSFLAASYNEQFF. CDR3 coding DNA: TGTGCCAGCAGCTCCTTCTTAGCGGCCAGCTACAATGAGCAGTTCTTC. Using reference TRBV7-3 and TRBJ2-1 for the parts outside the CDR3, the full variable domain is GAGVSQTPSNKVTEKGKYVELRCDPISGHTALYWYRQSLGQGPEFLIYFQGTGAADDSGLPNDRFFAVRPEGSVSTLKIQRTERGDSAVYLCASSSFLAASYNEQFFGPGTRLTVL.

The chain carries TRBV27 and TRBJ2-7; no clear D gene. Germline V gene sequence: CDR1 MNHEY, CDR2 SMNVEV (reference sequence). With 2 bases removed from V and 5 bases from J, the gap between germline ends came to 10 bases. The CDR3 is 13 amino acids. The CDR3 nucleotides are TGTGCCAGCAGTTTACTATCGGGTCACGAGCAGTACTTC. This sequence encodes CASSLLSGHEQYF.

CDR3 sequence: CASSLTGGVQPQHF. CDR3 DNA: TGTGCCAGCAGTCTCACAGGGGGCGTTCAGCCCCAGCATTTT. The chain uses TRBV2 and TRBJ1-5, with 9 bases matching TRBD1. The germline CDR1 and CDR2 sequences are SNHLY and FYNNEI. The junction had 5 bases not matched to a gene; V was cut back by 5 bases and J by 6 bases. There are 14 residues in the CDR3. Drawing the rest from reference TRBV2 and TRBJ1-5, the complete variable domain is EPEVTQTPSHQVTQMGQEVILRCVPISNHLYFYWYRQILGQKVEFLVSFYNNEISEKSEIFDDQFSVERPDGSNFTLKIRSTKLEDSAMYFCASSLTGGVQPQHFGDGTRLSIL.

The chain is built from TRBV19 and TRBJ1-2; D is perhaps TRBD1 (5 bases). In germline, CDR1 is LNHDA, CDR2 SQIVND (reference sequence). Trimming took 5 bases from V and 4 from J, leaving 14 bases between them. The CDR3 is made up of 14 amino acids. CDR3 coding DNA: TGTGCCAGTAGTCCCATGGCAGGGCCCTATGGCTACACCTTC. Encoded protein: CASSPMAGPYGYTF.

The V call is TRBV5-1, the J call TRBJ2-5; TRBD2 aligns across 15 bases. The CDR3 is made up of 18 amino acids. The germline V gene has CDR1 SGHRS and CDR2 YFSETQ. The V gene end was trimmed by 4 bases and the J gene end by 5 bases; junction bases not matched to a gene: 12. In nucleotides, the CDR3 is TGCGCCAGCAGCGCCGGACTAGCGGGGGGGCCGGGGAAGGAGACCCAGTACTTC. Its protein product is CASSAGLAGGPGKETQYF.